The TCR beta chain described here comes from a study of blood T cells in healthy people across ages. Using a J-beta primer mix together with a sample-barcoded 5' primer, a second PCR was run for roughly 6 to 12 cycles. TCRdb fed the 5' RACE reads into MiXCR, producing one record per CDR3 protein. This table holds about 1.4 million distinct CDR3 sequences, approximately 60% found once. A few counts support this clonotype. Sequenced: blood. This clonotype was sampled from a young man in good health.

The CDR3, as DNA: TGTGCCAGCAGTTCCACCGGGACTAGCGGGGGTTACAATGAGCAGTTCTTC. Translated: CASSSTGTSGGYNEQFF. The chain couples TRBV12-3 or TRBV12-4 to TRBJ2-1; 14 bases map to TRBD2. The CDR3 is 17 amino acids. Trimming removed 4 bases from V and 4 bases from J; junction bases left unmatched: 6.